The entry that follows covers one T cell receptor beta chain sequence. The target antigen is unknown. The protocol was immunoSEQ multiplex PCR, while the TCRdb copy is restricted to in-frame clones and leaves out a portion. The profile shows approximately 27,000 clones, approximately 88% of them singletons. This specimen belongs to a study of T cell responses to AZD1222 COVID-19 vaccine. General study points: Only a handful of individuals given AZD1222 were seropositive at baseline. There were vaccine-associated CD4 TCRs across spike, dominant at 160-218 and 743-854. Donors were chiefly white British, with a greater number of females, and clonal diversity was perhaps underestimated. A rise in Spike-specific TCR breadth and depth followed two AZD1222 doses.

V was trimmed by 4 bases and J by 9 bases, leaving 25 bases between them. The CDR3 is 17 residues long. In germline, CDR1 is MRHNA, CDR2 SNTAGT. The sequencing here drew on peripheral blood, taken on day 0 of AZD1222 vaccination. The gene calls are TRBV6-4 and TRBJ2-1; D is ambiguous. The TCR originated in an adult in good health. In DNA form, the CDR3 reads TGTGCCAGCAGTGTCCCGCGAATACGCTGGAATACTGCTGAGCAGTTCTTC. It is translated as CASSVPRIRWNTAEQFF.